Given below is one T cell receptor beta chain in context. Original processing methods: Reference gene primer amplification gave nucleated cell count estimates. Sequenced by immunoSEQ multiplex PCR; TCRdb stores in-frame clones only, minus some. For V, J and clone size, that table is used; D and trimming come from the DNA. The data contain 310,000 or so clones, over 70% of them seen just once; the ten biggest clones take up 1.2%. The data derive from a study of blood T cell repertoires in COVID-19. At the level of the study: The United States, Italy and Spain were the sources of the acute and convalescent COVID-19 samples. Nucleic acid was either cDNA or gDNA, and it came from T cells, B-cell-depleted T cells, or PBMCs.

The clonotype comes from a woman in her forties or fifties with acute or convalescent COVID-19. The sequenced sample consisted of peripheral blood.

The CDR3 DNA is TGTGCCAGCAGTGAACAGGGAGGTGATGGCTACACCTTC. It translates to CASSEQGGDGYTF. The chain combines TRBV2 with TRBJ1-2, with D perhaps matching TRBD1 (5 bases). The germline gives CDR1 SNHLY, CDR2 FYNNEI. V lost 2 bases to trimming and J lost 6 bases, with 10 bases between them. CDR3 length equals 13 residues.